This is a list of T cell receptor beta chains from one sample in a study of CD8 T cells in cerebrospinal fluid in Alzheimer's disease. From its re-call of the 10x single-cell sequencing reads, TCRdb lists each CDR3 protein once, without DNA. The repertoire shows 1,500 to 2,000 distinct CDR3 sequences; the top ten hold roughly 8.8%. Sequenced input: cerebrospinal fluid. These receptors all stem from a human donor with mild cognitive impairment. Both conserved end residues are part of each CDR3. Clone size is shown for a subset of rows, as once, few, many or a class of expanded clone.

V gene	CDR3 length	clone size	J gene	CDR3 protein
TRBV20-1	13	medium-sized	TRBJ2-5	CSARDGRGETQYF
TRBV27	14	medium-sized	TRBJ2-3	CASSFWENTDTQYF
TRBV10-1	13	medium-sized	TRBJ1-1	CASQGQGNTEAFF
TRBV20-1	15	large	TRBJ2-1	CSARDSMTSGGEQFF
TRBV6-5	15	NA	TRBJ2-7	CASRTSMGALYEQYF
TRBV6-1	15	medium-sized	TRBJ2-3	CASSGLAGGRDTQYF
TRBV7-2	12	large	TRBJ2-3	CASSLTLNTQYF
TRBV28	15	NA	TRBJ2-5	CASSGDRKPQETQYF
TRBV27	14	medium-sized	TRBJ2-2	CASSPSRSTGELFF
TRBV2	13	medium-sized	TRBJ2-7	CASGGLQTGEQYF
TRBV20-1	15	medium-sized	TRBJ1-4	CSARSGTEVTEKLFF
TRBV20-1	11	NA	TRBJ2-1	CSAPGFGEQFF
TRBV19	14	NA	TRBJ2-5	CASSMVSGSGTQYF
TRBV20-1	13	large	TRBJ2-3	CSASDHLTDTQYF
TRBV28	16	NA	TRBJ2-3	CASSSFGGAAPDTQYF
TRBV2	12	medium-sized	TRBJ1-1	CASIEWDTEAFF
TRBV3-1	17	medium-sized	TRBJ2-7	CASSQGPMGQNSYEQYF
TRBV9	14	medium-sized	TRBJ2-6	CASSVVSGANVLTF
TRBV19	15	medium-sized	TRBJ2-7	CASSRPDGASYEQYF
TRBV9	14	medium-sized	TRBJ1-1	CASSQTGANTEAFF
TRBV10-2	13	medium-sized	TRBJ2-2	CASYRHQAGELFF
TRBV7-3	13	medium-sized	TRBJ2-1	CASSFSSYNEQFF